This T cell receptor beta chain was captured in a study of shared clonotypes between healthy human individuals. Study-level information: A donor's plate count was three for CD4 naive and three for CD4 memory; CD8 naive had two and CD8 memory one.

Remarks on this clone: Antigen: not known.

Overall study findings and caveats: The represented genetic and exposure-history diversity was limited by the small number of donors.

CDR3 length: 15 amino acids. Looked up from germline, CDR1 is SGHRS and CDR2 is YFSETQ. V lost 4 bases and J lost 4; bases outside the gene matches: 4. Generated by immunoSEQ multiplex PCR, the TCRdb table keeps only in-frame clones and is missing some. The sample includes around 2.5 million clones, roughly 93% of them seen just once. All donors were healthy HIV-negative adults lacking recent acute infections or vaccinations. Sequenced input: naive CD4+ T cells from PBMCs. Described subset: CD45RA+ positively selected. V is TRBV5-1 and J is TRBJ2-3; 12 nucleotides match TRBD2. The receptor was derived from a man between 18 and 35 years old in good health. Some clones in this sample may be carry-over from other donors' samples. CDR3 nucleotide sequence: TGCGCCAGCAGCCCGACTAGCGGGAGATCAGATACGCAGTATTTT. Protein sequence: CASSPTSGRSDTQYF.